This is a list of T cell receptor beta chains from one sample in a study of blood T cell repertoires in COVID-19. Assay: immunoSEQ multiplex PCR; the TCRdb copy retains only in-frame clones and omits some. The sample lists about 260,000 clones, more than 80% occurring once. The sample consisted of PBMCs or T cells enriched from blood (not recorded which). The source is a young woman who had recovered from COVID-19. The CDR3 runs from the conserved cysteine through the conserved F or W.

j_call | v_call | cdr3_aa
TRBJ1-1 | TRBV10-2 | CASTEPGTGDTEAFF
TRBJ2-3 | TRBV13 | CASRRGTDTQYF
TRBJ2-1 | TRBV7-3 | CASSLSGGRYNEQFF
TRBJ1-6 | TRBV4-1 | CASSLLGTAYNSPLHF
TRBJ1-5 | TRBV15 | CATSSWGERPQHF
TRBJ1-1 | TRBV6-5 | CASTLGQGTNTEAFF
TRBJ2-7 | TRBV5-6 | CASDGPGQGAPGEQYF
TRBJ1-2 | TRBV7-9 | CASSHQGNYGYTF
TRBJ1-2 | TRBV5-6 | CASSLYGVRSGVYGYTF
TRBJ1-6 | TRBV6-5 | CASSSGQHNSPLHF
TRBJ2-1 | TRBV4-2 | CASSIGRLGSYNEQFF
TRBJ2-3 | TRBV10-1 | CASSREVEDTQYF
TRBJ2-7 | TRBV6-2/TRBV6-3 | CASSYGAVYEQYF
TRBJ1-2 | TRBV25-1 | CASSESVTSAYGYTF
TRBJ2-2 | TRBV4-1 | CASSQEAGELFF
TRBJ1-2 | TRBV5-5 | CASSSDRGYTF
TRBJ2-3 | TRBV18 | CASSPTGTGIADTQYF
TRBJ1-5 | TRBV2 | CASKGQANQPQHF
TRBJ2-2 | TRBV11-3 | CASSPAGGLNKPSGELFF
TRBJ2-7 | TRBV7-8 | CASSLSSGGALLYEQYF